The TCR beta chain under discussion was sequenced for a study of beta chain features in type 1 diabetes (dated by TCRdb to about 2018). Regarding the complete study: Mean age, gender distribution, total cell number and subset yield did not differ between patients and healthy donors. In the study, TCRB repertoires of sorted circulating CD4+ T cell subsets from recently diagnosed type 1 diabetes patients were compared with those of matched healthy donors. Whereas all 30 or so donors provided naive and central memory subsets, regulatory and stem cell-like memory subsets were isolated from just 8 patients and roughly eight healthy donors. A total of roughly 100 million sorted cells were examined across all samples, and a strong correlation was observed between cell number per subset and RNA yield.

A remark on this clone: Its antigen remains unidentified. No clone much larger than this one lies a single base away; base qualities are absent.

Each donor gave one peripheral blood draw, averaging roughly 120 mL, which was collected into heparinised tubes. A BD FACSAria II was used to sort naive, central memory, regulatory and stem cell-like memory CD4+ T cells with a panel that included CD45RO, CCR7, CD25, CD127, CD95 and CD27. All sorted populations exceeded 98% purity. PBMCs were isolated immediately by Lymphoprep density gradient centrifugation and stained directly without culture. To minimize batch effects, samples were stained and sorted in pairs, one healthy donor with one patient per experiment. The research as a whole found: PCR might favor shorter templates, but patient and control samples were amplified and corrected together, so any skew would affect both groups equally. At VDJ recombination sites, type 1 diabetes patients had fewer insertions and more deleted nucleotides, which implies abnormalities in thymic rearrangement. A moderate but significant shortening of TCRB CDR3 length was observed in type 1 diabetes patients in all four CD4+ subsets. Only small numbers of individuals were included in the HLA sub-analyses, which left unresolved whether HLA type had any influence on TCRB rearrangement. Because cDNA was sequenced instead of genomic DNA, highly expressing activated cells could be over-represented, though the groups showed no difference in activation or CD3 levels. The naive, central memory and regulatory TCRB repertoires appeared to resemble one another more closely among patients than among healthy donors.

Spanning cysteine to phenylalanine, the CDR3 consists of 14 amino acids. Left in the record is the CDR3 DNA by itself, 42 bases read in frame from the first base. Based on the germline V gene (reference sequence), the CDR1 and CDR2 sequences are GTSNPN and SVGIG. After removal of 0 bases from V and 4 bases from J, the junction retains 6 bases not matched to a gene. The entire amount of isolated RNA was reverse transcribed using the High Capacity cDNA Reverse Transcription Kit, so the sequenced TCRB transcripts were expressed ones. Naive, central memory and regulatory T cell samples underwent deep immunoSEQ sequencing, averaging roughly 3.5 million total reads per sample. Sorted cells were lysed in RLT buffer, and RNA was extracted using DNase-treated RNeasy Micro or Mini kits according to cell number. Each cell subset was processed on its own to prevent cross-contamination, while patient and healthy donor samples were processed together. TCRB sequences were amplified from cDNA with the immunoSEQ multiplex PCR, producing 87-bp fragments spanning the CDR3 region. Sequencing of the amplicons was performed on the Illumina HiSeq platform. For the original study's pipeline: Synthetic template baselines were used to correct PCR bias computationally, reads within Hamming distance 2 were collapsed, and singletons that could not be merged were discarded. Reads were aligned to IMGT to assign V, D and J genes, CDR3 length, and insertions or deletions at six rearrangement sites. Within each subset, clonotype counts were normalized to sorted cell number, after which true diversity and Gini coefficients were computed with the tcR R package. The overlap coefficient, calculated on TCRB nucleotide sequences, was used to measure repertoire sharing. As a proxy for the pre-selection repertoire, out-of-frame TCRB sequences from naive cells were analyzed. TCRdb's version of the immuneACCESS table is confined to in-frame rearrangements and falls short of the full clone set. An unresolved V gene accounts for under half of the shortfall where checked; the remainder is of unknown origin. Clone size and V and J calls were adopted from that table, with D and trimming inferred from the DNA. Across this sample there are hundreds of thousands of clones, with about 70% seen only once. The biggest ten clones account for approximately 0.05% of the sample.

The rearranged chain carries TRBV30 and TRBJ2-7, with 7 bases in between that match TRBD1. The sequence derives from a man aged 25 to 40 in good health. Sequenced input: naive CD4+ T cells from blood. Taken with the paper, the label for cell subset or site translates to: true naive CD4+ T cells. In nucleotide form, the sequence is TGTGCCTGGAGTGTACAGGGGACACCATACGAGCAGTACTTC. It codes for CAWSVQGTPYEQYF.